This TCR beta chain was sequenced in a study of CD8 T cells in ankylosing spondylitis. General observations from the study: Clones linked with disease were CD8+ and fairly uncommon in the peripheral blood. Ankylosing spondylitis blood appeared to be characterized by a TCR beta motif of eight or nine highly homologous variants.

This clonotype was seen a handful of times. Its target is not known. Each CDR3 protein gets one entry after TCRdb re-called the 5' RACE reads with MiXCR. The table lists roughly 190,000 distinct CDR3 sequences, 10% to 15% of them singletons. The CDR3 loop spans 17 amino acids. Germline CDR1 reads MNHNS; CDR2 reads SASEGT. Trimming removed 9 bases from V and 2 bases from J, with 25 bases in between. The sequence was collected from a male donor with ankylosing spondylitis or in good health (not recorded which). The sample taken for sequencing was blood, either unsorted or a sorted T cell fraction (not recorded which). The chain couples TRBV6-1 to TRBJ2-5; TRBD1 or TRBD2 may be the D gene (6 bases each). In DNA form, the CDR3 reads TGTGCCAGACGAACGCGGAGGGGACCCGGGACACAAGAGACCCAGTACTTC. Encoded protein: CARRTRRGPGTQETQYF.